This T cell receptor beta chain originates from a study of monozygotic twins with inflammatory bowel disease (dated by TCRdb to about 2019). With regard to the full study: In total, 30 or so monozygotic twin pairs made up the full study: 19 Danish pairs, all IBD-discordant, plus nine German pairs, of which four were IBD-concordant and five were IBD-discordant. Within discordant pairs, disease-associated traits were sought mainly by comparing IBD patients with their genetically identical healthy co-twins. Each individual had, on average, about 151 000 unique TCRalpha sequences and 181 000 unique TCRbeta sequences available for analysis. The paper's findings and limits, for the study overall: Background noise and inter-individual variability may have been introduced into the repertoires by the differing immunosuppressive treatments among patients. Distinction between different T cell subtypes could not be achieved in the analysis. Compared with healthy twins, IBD patients shared fewer clonotypes with other individuals, and the difference was most pronounced in patients with signs of disease activity. Repertoire similarity did not differ between concordant and discordant twins, which could be due to limited statistical power. TCRbeta repertoire diversity, by inverse Simpson index, was decreased in IBD patients compared with their healthy co-twins. No single strong signal or clonotype linked to IBD turned up in the results, so the idea that one exists was not supported.

With regard to this clonotype: This clone's antigen is unknown.

From each donor, an approximately 2.5 ml peripheral blood sample was collected into PAXgene tubes and kept at -80 degrees C. Total RNA was isolated from whole blood with the PAXgene blood miRNA kit on an automated QIAcube, without T cell sorting. Peripheral blood from monozygotic twin pairs concordant or discordant for inflammatory bowel disease was subjected to deep TCRalpha and TCRbeta repertoire profiling with unique molecular barcoding. Smoking habits were recorded for all twin pairs, and individuals were classified as current, former or never smokers. The CDR3 sequence holds 13 residues, the cysteine and phenylalanine included. The protein alone is recorded here. As encoded in the germline V gene, CDR1 is SQVTM while CDR2 is ANQGSEA. Preparation of the library involved 5' RACE. Preparation of each TCR library used approximately 3,500 ng of total RNA. For each sample, cDNA was synthesized in eight separate reactions using SMARTScribe reverse transcriptase. During cDNA synthesis, template switching was used to introduce unique molecular identifiers that contained a 6-nucleotide sample barcode. Two nested PCRs of around 15 and 10 cycles amplified the TCRalpha and TCRbeta cDNA, and bead purification followed each PCR. Before amplification, cDNA was treated with uracil DNA-glycosylase and purified using the QIAquick PCR purification kit. The second PCR added Illumina TruSeq-compatible adapters along with sample-specific barcodes. TapeStation and Qubit were used to check library quality and concentration, and 4.5 to 5 ng of each library was pooled. The pooled libraries were sequenced with 2 x 100 bp reads and custom sequencing primers on an Illumina HiSeq2500 single-index Rapid Run. On the study's bioinformatics: MiGEC version 1.2.6 was used for UMI-based consensus assembly to correct PCR and sequencing errors. MiXCR version 2.1.1 was used to carry out V(D)J alignment, clonotype assembly and CDR3 extraction. To normalise gene usage, clonotype sharing and MAIT/NKT TCR abundance, the analysis used the top 1000, 10 000 and 20 000 clonotypes per sample. Diversity was computed as the inverse Simpson index with the vegan R package after downsampling to 27 000 UMIs. Statistical testing used paired Mann-Whitney U tests on the discordant twin pairs and applied Benjamini-Hochberg correction for multiple testing. Following reprocessing of the reads by TCRdb, the data hold one row per CDR3 protein sequence and no DNA is available. These V and J calls rely on TCRdb rather than the paper's analysis. This sample's clone table shows some 160,000 distinct CDR3 sequences. The ten largest clones represent 6% to 9.5% of the sample.

The sequence derives from a human donor with ulcerative colitis or Crohn's disease, or a healthy co-twin of an affected twin (not recorded which). Here the chain combines TRBV29-1 and TRBJ1-1; TCRdb's D call, TRBD1, is unchecked because there is no DNA. The sequencing sample was made of blood. Here the CDR3 is given as CSVEQGAVTEAFF. Where the CDR3 stops, the reference TRBV29-1 and TRBJ1-1 genes take over; the full variable domain is SAVISQKPSRDICQRGTSLTIQCQVDSQVTMMFWYRQQPGQSLTLIATANQGSEATYESGFVIDKFPISRPNLTFSTLTVSNMSPEDSSIYLCSVEQGAVTEAFFGQGTRLTVV.